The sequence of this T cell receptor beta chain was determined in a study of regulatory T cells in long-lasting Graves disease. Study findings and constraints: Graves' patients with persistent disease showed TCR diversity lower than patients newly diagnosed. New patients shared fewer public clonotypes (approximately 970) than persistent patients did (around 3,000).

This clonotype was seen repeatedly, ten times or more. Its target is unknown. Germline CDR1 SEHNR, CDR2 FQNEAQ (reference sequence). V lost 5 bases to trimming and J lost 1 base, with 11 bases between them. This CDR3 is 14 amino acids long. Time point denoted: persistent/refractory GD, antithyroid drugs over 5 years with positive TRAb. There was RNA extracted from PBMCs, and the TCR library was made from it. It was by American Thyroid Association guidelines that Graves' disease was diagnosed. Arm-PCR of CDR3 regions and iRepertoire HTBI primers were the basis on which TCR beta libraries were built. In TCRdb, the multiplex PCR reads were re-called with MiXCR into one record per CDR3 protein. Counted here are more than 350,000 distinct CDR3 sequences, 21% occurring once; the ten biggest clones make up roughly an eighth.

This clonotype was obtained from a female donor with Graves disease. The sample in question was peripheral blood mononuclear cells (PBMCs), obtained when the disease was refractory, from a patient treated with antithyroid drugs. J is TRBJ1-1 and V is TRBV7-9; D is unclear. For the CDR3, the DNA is TGTGCCAGCAGCGCGATGGCCGGGAACACTGAAGCTTTCTTT. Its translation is CASSAMAGNTEAFF.